The 12 T cell receptor beta chains listed next were all sequenced from one sample in a study of beta chain features in type 1 diabetes. Expressed TCRB transcripts got sequenced, as all isolated RNA was reverse transcribed. Data came from immunoSEQ multiplex PCR; TCRdb stores just in-frame clones and leaves some out. The sample includes 150,000 to 200,000 clones, roughly an eighth seen only once; the top ten take approximately 0.64%. Sequenced: central memory CD4+ T cells from blood. All receptors come from a woman aged 18-29 years in good health.

This clone turned up a few times. V and J are TRBV30 and TRBJ2-3, with 9 nucleotides matching TRBD2. This CDR3 contains 14 residues. Trimming at V came to 4 bases and at J to 3 bases, leaving 5 bases not matched to a gene. CDR1 GTSNPN and CDR2 SVGIG come from the germline V gene (reference sequence). This CDR3 reads CAWTSGKITDTQYF. Written as DNA, the CDR3 is TGTGCCTGGACTAGCGGGAAAATTACAGATACGCAGTATTTT.

The chain recombines TRBV28 with TRBJ2-5; 10 bases fit TRBD1. V dropped 6 bases and J dropped 5; count of bases not matched to a gene: 9. From germline, CDR1 is MDHEN and CDR2 SYDVKM. CDR3 length: 15 residues. CDR3 sequence reads: CASRPGGTGVETQYF. The DNA for the CDR3 is TGTGCCAGCAGACCGGGCGGGACAGGGGTGGAGACCCAGTACTTC.

The chain employs TRBV27 and TRBJ1-3; the D is unclear. Trimming shortened V by 3 bases and J by 1 base, and 16 bases separated the two germline ends. Germline V CDR1 and CDR2: MNHEY, SMNVEV (reference sequence). This CDR3 has 17 amino acids. CDR3 sequence (DNA): TGTGCCAGCAGTTTGCGAAGCCCGACACCTTCTGGAAACACCATATATTTT. Translation gives CASSLRSPTPSGNTIYF.

The rearrangement uses TRBV5-4 and TRBJ1-2; 9 bases fit TRBD1. With V trimmed by 4 bases and J by 6 bases, 7 bases remained unmatched. Germline CDR1 and CDR2: SGHNT and YYREEE (reference sequence). This CDR3 has 14 amino acids. CDR3: CASSPGTGIDGYTF. The CDR3 coding sequence is TGTGCCAGCAGCCCCGGGACAGGGATAGATGGCTACACCTTC.

This clone was seen a few times. The chain uses TRBV29-1 and TRBJ2-5; weak D call: TRBD1 (7 bases). V lost 4 bases, J lost 2 bases, and 14 bases lay in between. Germline values: CDR1 SQVTM, CDR2 ANQGSEA. The CDR3 extends over 14 amino acids. The CDR3 DNA reads as TGCAGCGTTGGTTCTGCAGGGGGGCAAGAGACCCAGTACTTC. This translates into CSVGSAGGQETQYF.

The chain employs TRBV28 and TRBJ2-5; 9 bases are shared with TRBD2. V lost 5 bases and J lost 5; bases outside the gene matches: 15. This CDR3 has 17 residues. Germline V gene lookup returns CDR1 MDHEN and CDR2 SYDVKM. As DNA, the CDR3 is TGTGCCAGCAGTCCCCCCTCGTCGGCGGGAGGGAGGGAGACCCAGTACTTC. Its translation is CASSPPSSAGGRETQYF.

The V and J genes are TRBV11-2 and TRBJ2-1, with TRBD2 matching 13 bases. V lost 4 bases, J lost 6 bases, and 6 bases stayed unmatched. Germline CDR1 reads SGHAT; CDR2 reads FQNNGV. The CDR3 consists of 16 residues. This CDR3 reads CASSSGTSGAVNEQFF. Here the CDR3 DNA reads TGTGCCAGCAGCTCCGGGACTAGCGGGGCCGTCAATGAGCAGTTCTTC.

The chain is built from TRBV29-1 and TRBJ2-2, with D possibly TRBD1 on 5 matching bases. Trimming took off 7 bases at V and 7 bases at J, with 13 bases between the two ends. The CDR3 spans 12 residues. Germline V gene sequence: CDR1 SQVTM, CDR2 ANQGSEA. The chain's CDR3 is CSALPGIGELFF. Written as DNA, the CDR3 is TGCAGCGCATTGCCAGGGATCGGGGAGCTGTTTTTT.

The chain uses TRBV5-1 and TRBJ1-5; the D is unclear. Trimming left V 1 base short and J 7 bases short, with 9 bases between. The CDR3 loop spans 13 amino acids. From germline, CDR1 is SGHRS and CDR2 YFSETQ. The CDR3 sequence: CASSLMGGQPQHF. Here the CDR3 DNA reads TGCGCCAGCAGCTTGATGGGAGGACAGCCCCAGCATTTT.

The table lists this clone with a few counts. Sequence at one end of the junction differs from germline and may be a read error. The chain carries TRBV5-4 and TRBJ2-7, with TRBD2 identical over 10 bases. CDR3 size: 17 residues. Germline V CDR1 and CDR2: SGHNT, YYREEE (reference sequence). The CDR3 here is CASSQDMSSGRAREQYF. In nucleotides, the CDR3 is TGCGCCAGCAGCCAAGATATGTCCAGCGGGAGGGCCCGCGAGCAGTACTTC.

This clone turned up a few times. The chain couples TRBV11-1 to TRBJ2-6; D is unclear. CDR1 is SGHAT and CDR2 is FQDESV in the germline V gene (reference sequence). V was trimmed by 9 bases and J by 3 bases, leaving 6 bases between them. The CDR3 extends over 12 amino acids. DNA for the CDR3: TGTGCCAGTCTCCTTGGGGCCAACGTCCTGACTTTC. As protein: CASLLGANVLTF.

There are many counts of this clone. The chain uses TRBV28 and TRBJ2-3, with 16 bases matching TRBD2. J was trimmed by 4 bases and V by 5 bases; bases with no gene match: 6. There are 17 residues in the CDR3. Per the germline V gene, CDR1 is MDHEN and CDR2 is SYDVKM. This chain's CDR3 is CASSKGTSGRASDTQYF. The DNA for the CDR3 is TGTGCCAGCAGTAAAGGGACTAGCGGGAGGGCTTCAGATACGCAGTATTTT.